What follows describes a single TCR beta chain. The germline V and J ends were trimmed by 3 bases and 2 bases, with 15 bases remaining between them. Germline V gene lookup returns CDR1 KGHSH and CDR2 LQKENI. There are 16 residues in the CDR3. The sample originates from a study of blood T cell repertoires in COVID-19. Whole-study context: The samples span acute and convalescent COVID-19 from the United States, Italy and Spain. In each case, the material was cDNA or gDNA derived from T cells, B-cell-depleted T cells, or PBMCs.

In the original processing: Nucleated cell counts were estimated from reference gene primer amplification. TCRdb's table, derived via immunoSEQ multiplex PCR, lists solely in-frame clones and lacks some. That table is the source of V, J and clone size, and D and trimming were worked out from the DNA. Among around 110,000 clones listed, approximately 82% were seen once. This TCR was sampled from a man aged 25 to 45 with acute or convalescent COVID-19. This chain uses TRBV18 with TRBJ2-3; possible D gene TRBD2, 5 bases. The sample comprised peripheral blood. CDR3 amino acids: CASSPPSRPTTDTQYF. The CDR3, as DNA: TGTGCCAGCTCACCGCCTAGCAGACCCACCACAGATACGCAGTATTTT.